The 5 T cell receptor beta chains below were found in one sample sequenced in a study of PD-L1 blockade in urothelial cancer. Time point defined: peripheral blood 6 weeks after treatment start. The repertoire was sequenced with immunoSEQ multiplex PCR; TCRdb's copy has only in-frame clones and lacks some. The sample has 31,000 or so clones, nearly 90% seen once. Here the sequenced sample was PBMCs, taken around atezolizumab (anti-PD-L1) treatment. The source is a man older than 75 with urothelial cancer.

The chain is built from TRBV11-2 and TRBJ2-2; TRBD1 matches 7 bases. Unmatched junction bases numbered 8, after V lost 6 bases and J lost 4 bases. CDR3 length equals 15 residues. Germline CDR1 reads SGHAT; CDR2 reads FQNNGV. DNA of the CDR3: TGTGCCAGCAGGACACCGGGACAGAGCACCGGGGAGCTGTTTTTT. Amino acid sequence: CASRTPGQSTGELFF.

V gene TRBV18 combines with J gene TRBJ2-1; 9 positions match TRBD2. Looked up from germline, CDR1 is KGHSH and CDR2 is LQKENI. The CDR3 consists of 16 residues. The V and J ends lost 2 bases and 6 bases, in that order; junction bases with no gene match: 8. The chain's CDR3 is CASSPSLAGSGNEQFF. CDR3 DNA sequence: TGTGCCAGCTCACCAAGCCTAGCGGGATCTGGCAATGAGCAGTTCTTC.

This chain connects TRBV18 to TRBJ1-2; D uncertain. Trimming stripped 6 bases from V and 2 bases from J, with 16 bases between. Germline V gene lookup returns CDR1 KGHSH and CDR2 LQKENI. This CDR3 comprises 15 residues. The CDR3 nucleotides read TGTGCCAGCTCGCTAGACGTTACCGGAAACTATGGCTACACCTTC. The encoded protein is CASSLDVTGNYGYTF. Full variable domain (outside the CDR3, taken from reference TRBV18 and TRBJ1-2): NAGVMQNPRHLVRRRGQEARLRCSPMKGHSHVYWYRQLPEEGLKFMVYLQKENIIDESGMPKERFSAEFPKEGPSILRIQQVVRGDSAAYFCASSLDVTGNYGYTFGSGTRLTVV.

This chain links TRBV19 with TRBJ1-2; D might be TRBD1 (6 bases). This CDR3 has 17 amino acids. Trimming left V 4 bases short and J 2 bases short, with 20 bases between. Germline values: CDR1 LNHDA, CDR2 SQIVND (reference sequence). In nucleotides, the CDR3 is TGTGCCAGTAGTACCTCCCCAGCGGGGGGGCTGAACTATGGCTACACCTTC. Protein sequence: CASSTSPAGGLNYGYTF. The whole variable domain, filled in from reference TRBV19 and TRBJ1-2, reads DGGITQSPKYLFRKEGQNVTLSCEQNLNHDAMYWYRQDPGQGLRLIYYSQIVNDFQKGDIAEGYSVSREKKESFPLTVTSAQKNPTAFYLCASSTSPAGGLNYGYTFGSGTRLTVV.

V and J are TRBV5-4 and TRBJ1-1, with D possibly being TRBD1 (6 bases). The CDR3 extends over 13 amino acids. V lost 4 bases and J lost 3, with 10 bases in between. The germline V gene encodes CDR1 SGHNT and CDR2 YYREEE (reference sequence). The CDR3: CASSPGQHTEAFF. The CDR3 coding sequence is TGTGCCAGCAGCCCTGGACAGCACACTGAAGCTTTCTTT.